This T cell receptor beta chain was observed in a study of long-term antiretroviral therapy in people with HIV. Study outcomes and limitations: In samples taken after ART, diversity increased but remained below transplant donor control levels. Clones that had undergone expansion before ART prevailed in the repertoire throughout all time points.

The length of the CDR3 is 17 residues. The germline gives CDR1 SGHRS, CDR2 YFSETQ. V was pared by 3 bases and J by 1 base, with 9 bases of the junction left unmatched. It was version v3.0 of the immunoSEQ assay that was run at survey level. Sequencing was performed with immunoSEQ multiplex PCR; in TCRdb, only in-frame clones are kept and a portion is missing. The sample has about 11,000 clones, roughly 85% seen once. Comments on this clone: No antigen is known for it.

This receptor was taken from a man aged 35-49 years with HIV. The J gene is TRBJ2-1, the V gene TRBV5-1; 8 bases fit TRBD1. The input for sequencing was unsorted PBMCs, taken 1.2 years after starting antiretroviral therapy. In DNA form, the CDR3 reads TGCGCCAGCAGCTCGCAGGGGGCGGCAATTTCCTACAATGAGCAGTTCTTC. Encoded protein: CASSSQGAAISYNEQFF. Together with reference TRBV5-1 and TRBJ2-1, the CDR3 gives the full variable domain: KAGVTQTPRYLIKTRGQQVTLSCSPISGHRSVSWYQQTPGQGLQFLFEYFSETQRNKGNFPGRFSGRQFSNSRSEMNVSTLELGDSALYLCASSSQGAAISYNEQFFGPGTRLTVL.